These 21 T cell receptor beta chains share one sample of origin, sequenced in a study of blood T cells in healthy people across ages. Through a sample-barcoded 5' primer and a J-beta primer mix, a second PCR was run for about 6 to 12 cycles. TCRdb re-derived calls from the 5' RACE reads in MiXCR, one entry per CDR3 protein. The sample shows about 780,000 distinct CDR3 sequences, 62% of them seen only once. The sequenced material came from blood. The receptor set was obtained from a man aged 25-45 years in good health.

This clonotype has just a few counts. The chain couples TRBV6-2 or TRBV6-3 to TRBJ1-5; D gene ambiguous. V gave up 5 bases and J gave up 8 bases, with 10 bases separating them. This CDR3 has 12 residues. CDR1 MNHEY and CDR2 SVGEGT come from the germline V gene. CDR3 protein: CASSRNREPQHF. In nucleotides, the CDR3 is TGTGCCAGCAGTCGAAATAGGGAGCCCCAGCATTTT.

The CDR3 here is CASSVGQGEQYF. The CDR3, as DNA: TGTGCCAGCAGCGTAGGACAGGGCGAGCAGTACTTC. The chain is built from TRBV9 and TRBJ2-7; TRBD1 aligns across 7 bases. This CDR3 comprises 12 residues. Germline CDR1 SGDLS, CDR2 YYNGEE. V trimming: 0 bases; J trimming: 6 bases; junction bases outside the gene matches: 0.

CDR3 sequence reads: CASSQTPSYNEQFF. The CDR3 coding sequence is TGTGCCAGCAGCCAAACCCCATCCTACAATGAGCAGTTCTTC. The genes are TRBV3-1 and TRBJ2-1, with D hard to call. This CDR3 has 14 residues. V was trimmed by 2 bases and J by 1 base, leaving 6 bases between them. The germline CDR1 and CDR2 sequences are LGHDT and YNNKEL (reference sequence).

The chain couples TRBV7-8 to TRBJ2-7, with D tentatively TRBD2 (6 bases). The DNA end lines up better with TRBJ2-5; the J call may be wrong. The CDR3 is 15 residues long. Per the germline V gene, CDR1 is SGHVS and CDR2 is FQNEAQ. The CDR3 loop reads CASSPGWTGVETQYF. The CDR3, as DNA: TGTGCCAGCAGCCCTGGCTGGACGGGGGTGGAGACCCAGTACTTC.

The chain has TRBV6-6 and TRBJ2-7; D might be TRBD1 (6 bases). The CDR3 is 15 amino acids. Per the germline V gene, CDR1 is MNHNY and CDR2 is SVGAGI (reference sequence). Trimming cost V 6 bases and J 0 bases, with 15 bases left between them. The CDR3 loop reads CASRPPQGPSYEQYF. The CDR3 nucleotides read TGTGCCAGCAGGCCCCCCCAGGGGCCCTCCTACGAGCAGTACTTC.

The CDR3 nucleotides read TGTGCCAGCAGTGACAGGGGAGGACCAACTAATGAAAAACTGTTTTTT. Protein product: CASSDRGGPTNEKLFF. The chain is built from TRBV12-3 or TRBV12-4 and TRBJ1-4; TRBD1 aligns across 8 bases. Germline trimming cut 5 bases from V and 0 bases from J; bases unmatched to any gene: 5. The CDR3 extends over 16 amino acids.

This chain uses TRBV24-1 with TRBJ2-7; possibly TRBD1 for D (5 bases). The V gene's germline CDR1 is KGHDR and CDR2 SFDVKD. The V end was cut by 2 bases, the J end by 3 bases, with 19 bases between. The CDR3 sequence is 17 residues long. The CDR3 reads CATSDSTRVGNSYEQYF. The CDR3 region has the DNA TGTGCCACCAGTGATTCGACCAGGGTAGGGAATAGCTACGAGCAGTACTTC.

This chain links TRBV9 with TRBJ1-6; possibly TRBD1 for D (6 bases). Germline lookup yields CDR1 SGDLS and CDR2 YYNGEE. V was trimmed by 4 bases and J by 0 bases, leaving 14 bases between them. The CDR3 loop spans 17 amino acids. In DNA form, the CDR3 reads TGTGCCAGCAGCCCAAGGGGGGGAAGCTCCTATAATTCACCCCTCCACTTT. Translated, it gives CASSPRGGSSYNSPLHF.

This rearrangement joins TRBV4-1 to TRBJ2-7; tentative D call: TRBD2 (5 bases). The CDR3 is 16 amino acids. The germline CDR1 and CDR2 sequences are MGHRA and YSYEKL. V gave up 4 bases and J gave up 0 bases, with 16 bases separating them. The CDR3 sequence is CASSPGPGSSSYEQYF. CDR3 DNA: TGCGCCAGCAGCCCTGGTCCGGGGTCAAGCTCCTACGAGCAGTACTTC.

CDR3: CASRRDPGQAFF. The CDR3 coding sequence is TGTGCCAGCAGGAGAGATCCCGGGCAGGCTTTCTTT. This chain connects TRBV12-3 or TRBV12-4 to TRBJ1-1; D is ambiguous. Trimming took 6 bases from V and 11 from J, leaving 16 bases between them. The CDR3 contains 12 residues.

This chain links TRBV6-5 with TRBJ2-1; D gene uncertain. From germline, CDR1 is MNHEY and CDR2 SVGAGI. This CDR3 is 15 amino acids long. Trimming pared 2 bases from V and 2 bases from J, leaving 10 bases between. The CDR3 region is CASSYAQAAYNEQFF. CDR3 coding DNA: TGTGCCAGCAGTTACGCGCAGGCTGCCTACAATGAGCAGTTCTTC.

The chain employs TRBV20-1 and TRBJ2-1; 14 nucleotides agree with TRBD2. This CDR3 is built from 19 residues. Looked up from germline, CDR1 is DFQATT and CDR2 is SNEGSKA (reference sequence). V was pared by 0 bases and J by 3 bases, with 10 bases of the junction left unmatched. The CDR3 region is CSAREGGLAGAYFYNEQFF. For the CDR3, the DNA is TGCAGTGCTAGAGAGGGGGGACTAGCGGGGGCCTATTTCTACAATGAGCAGTTCTTC.

This rearrangement joins TRBV4-2 to TRBJ2-7, with D uncertain. The CDR3 has 16 residues. Trimming took off 0 bases at V and 0 bases at J, with 12 bases between the two ends. CDR1 and CDR2 (germline): LGHNA, YNFKEQ. The chain's CDR3 is CASSQEAAGSSYEQYF. Here the CDR3 DNA reads TGTGCCAGCAGCCAAGAGGCGGCCGGCAGCTCCTACGAGCAGTACTTC.

This chain links TRBV1 with TRBJ2-7; the table assigns TRBD1, which was not confirmed against the DNA. TRBV1 is marked as a pseudogene. The CDR3 is 16 amino acids. The CDR3, as DNA: TGCACCAGCAGCCAATTCGGGGGACAGACCAACTACGAGCAGTACTTC. As protein: CTSSQFGGQTNYEQYF.

The chain has TRBV5-1 and TRBJ2-7, with 7 positions matching TRBD2. V lost 4 bases and J lost 2; bases outside the gene matches: 9. Germline V gene sequence: CDR1 SGHRS, CDR2 YFSETQ. CDR3 length equals 15 residues. The CDR3 loop is CASSKGRGRAYEQYF. DNA for the CDR3: TGCGCCAGCAGCAAGGGGAGGGGTCGAGCCTACGAGCAGTACTTC.

Here the CDR3 reads CASSTPGPDTQYF. For the CDR3, the DNA is TGTGCCAGCAGCACACCGGGACCTGATACGCAGTATTTT. The genes are TRBV5-6 and TRBJ2-3; D tentatively reads TRBD1 or TRBD2 (5 bases each). The V and J ends lost 4 bases and 6 bases respectively, with 12 bases between them. Germline V gene lookup returns CDR1 SGHDT and CDR2 YYEEEE. This CDR3 spans 13 amino acids.

The chain is built from TRBV6-5 and TRBJ1-4; 9 bases are shared with TRBD1. The CDR3 is made up of 15 amino acids. In germline, CDR1 is MNHEY, CDR2 SVGAGI. V shed 4 bases, J shed 8 bases, and the junction held 8 bases outside the gene matches. CDR3 DNA sequence: TGTGCCAGCAGTTTATGGACAGGGGTTGTAGAAAAACTGTTTTTT. This codes for CASSLWTGVVEKLFF.

Only a few counts were recorded for this clonotype. V and J are TRBV29-1 and TRBJ1-4; TRBD1 matches 7 bases. Germline trimming cut 6 bases from V and 4 bases from J; bases unmatched to any gene: 5. CDR3 length: 13 residues. Germline CDR1 and CDR2: SQVTM and ANQGSEA. The CDR3 bases are TGCAGCGTAAGGGACAGACTTAATGAAAAACTGTTTTTT. Protein: CSVRDRLNEKLFF.

This clonotype has a handful of counts. V and J are TRBV5-1 and TRBJ1-2; 10 bases align to TRBD1. Germline-derived CDR1 and CDR2 are SGHRS and YFSETQ. With V trimmed by 0 bases and J by 5 bases, 7 bases remained unmatched. This CDR3 comprises 16 residues. The CDR3 sequence: CASSLDGTGEWYGYTF. Written as DNA, the CDR3 is TGCGCCAGCAGCTTGGATGGGACAGGGGAGTGGTATGGCTACACCTTC.

This clonotype was recorded a few times. V usage is TRBV28 and J usage is TRBJ2-7; tentatively, D is TRBD1 or TRBD2 (5 bases each). CDR1 and CDR2 (germline): MDHEN, SYDVKM. This CDR3 region has 14 residues. Trimming removed 5 bases at V and 1 base at J, with 12 bases between. Written as DNA, the CDR3 is TGTGCCAGCAGTGGGGGACGGCGATCCTACGAGCAGTACTTC. Translation: CASSGGRRSYEQYF.

The chain is built from TRBV7-9 and TRBJ2-3; 10 positions match TRBD2. CDR1 and CDR2 (germline): SEHNR, FQNEAQ (reference sequence). V was clipped by 1 base and J by 5 bases; unmatched bases: 3. This CDR3 has 15 residues. The CDR3 DNA reads TGTGCCAGCAGCTTAGTTGCTAGCGGGGGAGATACGCAGTATTTT. This encodes CASSLVASGGDTQYF.